The subject of this entry is one TCR beta chain. What it binds is not known. TCRdb reprocessed the reads via MiXCR and lists one record per CDR3 protein. The sample lists hundreds of thousands of distinct CDR3 sequences; more than 8% were seen once. This entry is derived from a study of T cell repertoires in cytomegalovirus infection. The overall study: TCR beta signatures that were public indicated CMV infection and matching HLA type. Study outcomes and limitations: Dominant in the ex vivo response were TCR beta clonotypes restricted by HLA-C and specific for CMV. Public TCR beta family frequency separated CMV-and-HLA carriers, including in an independent cohort.

Germline V gene data show CDR1 as MDHEN and CDR2 as SYDVKM. This CDR3 has 17 amino acids. V shed 8 bases, J shed 0 bases, and the junction held 9 bases outside the gene matches. The sample comprised PBMCs. The TCR originated in a human donor in good health (CMV status not recorded). Some clones in this sample may be carry-over from other donors' samples. The chain joins TRBV28 to TRBJ2-4, with 11 bases fitting TRBD2. CDR3 nucleotides: TGTGCCAGCGCCGGGACTAGCGGAATCTTAGCCAAAAACATTCAGTACTTC. The encoded protein is CASAGTSGILAKNIQYF.